The 32 T cell receptor beta chains reported below all come from one sample, sequenced in a study of OX40 agonist ivuxolimab in advanced cancers. Method: immunoSEQ multiplex PCR; TCRdb's copy keeps in-frame clones and lacks some. The sample lists about 54,000 clones; 80% to 90% were seen once. Here the sequenced sample was CD4+ or CD8+ T cells sorted from blood, taken in a trial of the OX40 agonist ivuxolimab. These receptors came from an adult with an advanced solid tumor such as melanoma, head and neck, liver or kidney cancer.

The V gene is TRBV27, the J gene TRBJ2-1, with 7 bases lining up with TRBD1. The J segment lost 6 bases and the V segment lost 5 bases, leaving 10 bases of the junction unmatched. The CDR3 has 15 amino acids. CDR1 MNHEY and CDR2 SMNVEV come from the germline V gene (reference sequence). The CDR3 region has the DNA TGTGCCAGCAGTCCTTATCGCCGGACAGGCAATGAGCAGTTCTTC. As protein: CASSPYRRTGNEQFF.

This clone was detected only once. This rearrangement joins TRBV30 to TRBJ2-1, with D unclear. Trimming took off 6 bases at V and 6 bases at J, with 6 bases between the two ends. CDR1 and CDR2 (germline): GTSNPN, SVGIG (reference sequence). The CDR3 covers 10 residues. The DNA for the CDR3 is TGTGCCTGTTCTCGCAATGAGCAGTTCTTC. Protein: CACSRNEQFF.

The J gene is TRBJ1-1, the V gene TRBV4-3; TRBD1 matches 7 bases. Germline V gene data show CDR1 as LGHNA and CDR2 as YSLEER. The CDR3 loop spans 16 amino acids. Trimming at V came to 4 bases and at J to 1 base, leaving 9 bases not matched to a gene. The CDR3 DNA follows: TGCGCCAGCAGCCGCGACAGGGTTATTCCGAACACTGAAGCTTTCTTT. As protein: CASSRDRVIPNTEAFF.

The J gene is TRBJ2-7, the V gene TRBV4-1, with 10 positions matching TRBD1. This CDR3 has 15 amino acids. Looked up from germline, CDR1 is MGHRA and CDR2 is YSYEKL. The V and J ends lost 5 bases and 5 bases, in that order; junction bases with no gene match: 9. CDR3 residues: CASSRGTGVDHEQYF. In DNA form, the CDR3 reads TGCGCCAGCAGCAGGGGGACAGGGGTGGACCACGAGCAGTACTTC.

The gene calls are TRBV6-5 and TRBJ2-1, with TRBD1 as a possible D gene (5 bases). V was cut by 6 bases and J by 9 bases, with 18 bases left in between. The CDR3 loop spans 14 amino acids. CDR1 is MNHEY, CDR2 SVGAGI, per germline. For the CDR3, the DNA is TGTGCCAGCAGCCCCTCGACTTGGGGCGGTGAGCAGTTCTTC. Amino acid sequence: CASSPSTWGGEQFF.

The J gene is TRBJ1-1, the V gene TRBV10-3; maybe TRBD1 (6 bases). Deletions cut 11 bases from V and 4 bases from J, with 17 bases between. CDR1 is ENHRY and CDR2 is SYGVKD in the germline V gene. This CDR3 is 13 amino acids long. The CDR3 sequence is CASKPQGTTEAFF. The DNA for the CDR3 is TGTGCCTCTAAACCACAGGGAACCACTGAAGCTTTCTTT.

The chain joins TRBV6-5 to TRBJ1-5; 10 bases align to TRBD1. The germline V gene encodes CDR1 MNHEY and CDR2 SVGAGI. The length of the CDR3 is 15 residues. Germline trimming cut 6 bases from V and 7 bases from J; bases unmatched to any gene: 9. The CDR3 DNA follows: TGTGCCAGCAGCCGGGGACAGGGGAGAGGGCAGCCCCAGCATTTT. Translating it yields CASSRGQGRGQPQHF.

The gene calls are TRBV4-1 and TRBJ1-6; TRBD1 agrees at 8 bases. The CDR3 covers 16 residues. Germline values: CDR1 MGHRA, CDR2 YSYEKL. J lost 8 bases, V lost 2 bases, and 8 bases had no gene match. The CDR3 protein is CASSQRTGRLDSPLHF. CDR3 bases: TGCGCCAGCAGCCAAAGGACAGGGAGGCTTGATTCACCCCTCCACTTT.

V usage is TRBV4-1 and J usage is TRBJ2-5, with TRBD2 matching over 13 bases. V lost 1 base, J lost 4 bases, and 9 bases stayed unmatched. The CDR3 is 18 amino acids. The V gene's germline CDR1 is MGHRA and CDR2 YSYEKL. The CDR3 reads CASSQGRLAGGSRETQYF. The CDR3 DNA reads TGCGCCAGCAGCCAAGGGCGACTAGCGGGAGGAAGTCGAGAGACCCAGTACTTC.

This chain links TRBV28 with TRBJ2-7; TRBD1 matches 8 bases. The CDR3 spans 15 residues. Germline assignment: CDR1 MDHEN and CDR2 SYDVKM. The J segment lost 3 bases and the V segment lost 6 bases, leaving 10 bases of the junction unmatched. CDR3 sequence (DNA): TGTGCCAGCAGCCAAACAGGGGGATGGGGCTACGAGCAGTACTTC. Amino acid sequence: CASSQTGGWGYEQYF. Full variable domain (missing parts from reference TRBV28 and TRBJ2-7): DVKVTQSSRYLVKRTGEKVFLECVQDMDHENMFWYRQDPGLGLRLIYFSYDVKMKEKGDIPEGYSVSREKKERFSLILESASTNQTSMYLCASSQTGGWGYEQYFGPGTRLTVT.

The rearrangement links TRBV6-5 to TRBJ1-2, with TRBD1 as a possible D gene (5 bases). The CDR3 length is 14 residues. Germline V gene data show CDR1 as MNHEY and CDR2 as SVGAGI. The V gene lost 5 bases and the J gene lost 8 bases, with 18 bases spanning the gap. CDR3 nucleotide sequence: TGTGCCAGCAGTGAAGGTGATAGGGGCAAAGGCTACACCTTC. It encodes CASSEGDRGKGYTF.

The sample holds a few counts of this clone. V usage is TRBV19 and J usage is TRBJ2-7; possibly TRBD2 for D (6 bases). Trimming left V 3 bases short and J 0 bases short, with 9 bases between. The CDR3 has 14 amino acids. The germline CDR1 and CDR2 sequences are LNHDA and SQIVND (reference sequence). CDR3 in amino acids: CASSMRLDSYEQYF. In DNA, the CDR3 is TGTGCCAGTAGTATGAGACTAGACTCCTACGAGCAGTACTTC.

This chain's CDR3 is CASSPDSGPYEQYF. In nucleotides, the CDR3 is TGTGCCAGCTCACCAGATAGCGGCCCCTACGAGCAGTACTTC. V is TRBV18 and J is TRBJ2-7; D possibly corresponds to TRBD2 (6 bases). Per germline, CDR1 KGHSH and CDR2 LQKENI. The V end was cut by 2 bases, the J end by 2 bases, with 10 bases between. The CDR3 is 14 residues long.

DNA of the CDR3: TGTGCCATCAGTGCCCCGACTAGCGGGGTCTACGAGCAGTACTTC. Translated, it gives CAISAPTSGVYEQYF. V is TRBV10-3 and J is TRBJ2-7, with 11 nucleotides matching TRBD2. V was pared by 4 bases and J by 3 bases, with 5 bases of the junction left unmatched. Per germline, CDR1 ENHRY and CDR2 SYGVKD. The CDR3 extends over 15 amino acids.

As for this clone: An end of the junction does not agree with germline; a read error may underlie this. V gene TRBV28 combines with J gene TRBJ2-7; TRBD1 might be the D (6 bases). Germline CDR1 MDHEN, CDR2 SYDVKM. The CDR3 loop spans 12 amino acids. The CDR3 sequence is CASSWGHRDKHF. The CDR3, as DNA: TGTGCCAGCAGTTGGGGGCACCGGGACAAGCACTTC.

V gene TRBV7-2 combines with J gene TRBJ2-1; D may be TRBD2 (6 bases). Germline-derived CDR1 and CDR2 are SGHTA and FQGNSA. This CDR3 region has 13 residues. The V gene lost 10 bases and the J gene lost 0 bases, with 10 bases spanning the gap. The CDR3 nucleotides read TGTGCCACCCCCGGGAGCTCCTACAATGAGCAGTTCTTC. This codes for CATPGSSYNEQFF.

Only one count was recorded for this clone. The chain uses TRBV7-9 and TRBJ2-2; D not resolved. Germline V gives CDR1 SEHNR, CDR2 FQNEAQ (reference sequence). CDR3 length: 13 amino acids. V lost 2 bases to trimming and J lost 7 bases, with 8 bases between them. CDR3 sequence: CASSLMRIGELFF. CDR3 sequence (DNA): TGTGCCAGCAGCTTAATGAGGATCGGGGAGCTGTTTTTT.

V gene TRBV5-6 combines with J gene TRBJ2-3, with D perhaps TRBD2 (5 bases). The CDR3 has 12 amino acids. Looked up from germline, CDR1 is SGHDT and CDR2 is YYEEEE. Trimming took 1 base from V and 7 from J, leaving 7 bases between them. This CDR3 reads CASSLTGNTQYF. In nucleotides, the CDR3 is TGTGCCAGCAGCTTGACGGGGAATACGCAGTATTTT.

V is TRBV19 and J is TRBJ2-1; D ambiguous. Germline V gene lookup returns CDR1 LNHDA and CDR2 SQIVND (reference sequence). Trimming cost V 2 bases and J 9 bases, with 8 bases left between them. The CDR3 is 12 residues long. CDR3 residues: CASSIPFAEQFF. CDR3 sequence (DNA): TGTGCCAGTAGTATACCGTTCGCTGAGCAGTTCTTC.

The chain couples TRBV30 to TRBJ1-1; D not resolved. Germline V gene sequence: CDR1 GTSNPN, CDR2 SVGIG (reference sequence). The CDR3 is 12 amino acids. Trimming took 3 bases from V and 4 from J, leaving 9 bases between them. Here the CDR3 DNA reads TGTGCCTGGAGCCTGGAGAGCACTGAAGCTTTCTTT. Protein: CAWSLESTEAFF. The full variable domain, rest sourced from reference TRBV30 and TRBJ1-1, is SQTIHQWPATLVQPVGSPLSLECTVEGTSNPNLYWYRQAAGRGLQLLFYSVGIGQISSEVPQNLSASRPQDRQFILSSKKLLLSDSGFYLCAWSLESTEAFFGQGTRLTVV.

This clone was detected only once. V and J are TRBV10-3 and TRBJ2-3; D call uncertain. V lost 10 bases to trimming and J lost 1 base, with 15 bases between them. Germline V gives CDR1 ENHRY, CDR2 SYGVKD. This CDR3 has 14 residues. The CDR3, as DNA: TGTGCCACCGGATTCGGGCCCCGCACAGATACGCAGTATTTT. Translating gives CATGFGPRTDTQYF.

The chain links TRBV7-2 to TRBJ2-1, with a tentative D call TRBD2 (6 bases). V was trimmed by 4 bases and J by 0 bases, leaving 16 bases between them. Germline V gene sequence: CDR1 SGHTA, CDR2 FQGNSA. CDR3 size: 17 residues. The CDR3 sequence: CASSSLPVGSSYNEQFF. The CDR3 nucleotides are TGTGCCAGCAGCTCCCTACCCGTCGGGAGCTCCTACAATGAGCAGTTCTTC.

This chain uses TRBV5-1 with TRBJ1-5, with 8 bases that match TRBD1. This CDR3 contains 17 residues. V gave up 2 bases and J gave up 2 bases; unmatched junction bases: 9. The germline CDR1 and CDR2 sequences are SGHRS and YFSETQ. In nucleotides, the CDR3 is TGCGCCAGCAGCTTTGCGGGACAGGAATTGGGCAATCAGCCCCAGCATTTT. This encodes CASSFAGQELGNQPQHF.

This rearrangement joins TRBV7-2 to TRBJ1-5; the D is unclear. The V end was cut by 1 base, the J end by 7 bases, with 8 bases between. The CDR3 has 13 residues. From germline, CDR1 is SGHTA and CDR2 FQGNSA. CDR3 protein: CASSLGVGQPQHF. The CDR3 DNA reads as TGTGCCAGCAGCTTAGGAGTCGGGCAGCCCCAGCATTTT.

The rearrangement uses TRBV19 and TRBJ2-2, with D possibly matching TRBD1 (5 bases). Germline V CDR1 and CDR2: LNHDA, SQIVND (reference sequence). Deletions cut 5 bases from V and 2 bases from J, with 18 bases between. This CDR3 comprises 17 residues. CDR3 DNA: TGTGCCAGTAGTCTCTTCGGCAGGGAAGGTAACACCGGGGAGCTGTTTTTT. This gives the protein CASSLFGREGNTGELFF.

The chain couples TRBV28 to TRBJ2-2; tentatively, D is TRBD1 (5 bases). CDR1 is MDHEN and CDR2 is SYDVKM in the germline V gene. The CDR3 covers 14 residues. The germline V and J ends were trimmed by 5 bases and 6 bases, with 13 bases remaining between them. The CDR3 bases are TGTGCCAGCAGTCTGGACACGGTCCCCGGGGAGCTGTTTTTT. Encoded protein: CASSLDTVPGELFF.

The rearrangement links TRBV28 to TRBJ2-7; TRBD1 is a possible D gene (5 bases). CDR3 length: 11 amino acids. V dropped 6 bases and J dropped 2 bases, with 5 bases sitting between them. Per the germline V gene, CDR1 is MDHEN and CDR2 is SYDVKM. In nucleotides, the CDR3 is TGTGCCAGCAGGACAGCCTACGAGCAGTACTTC. Amino acids: CASRTAYEQYF.

The chain has TRBV5-1 and TRBJ1-1; possibly TRBD1 for D (5 bases). Germline V gene data show CDR1 as SGHRS and CDR2 as YFSETQ. The CDR3 covers 14 residues. V was shortened by 0 bases and J by 5 bases, with 11 bases between the two germline ends. CDR3 in amino acids: CASSLDREGTEAFF. The DNA of the CDR3 is TGCGCCAGCAGCTTGGATAGGGAGGGGACTGAAGCTTTCTTT.

The rearrangement uses TRBV6-4 and TRBJ1-3; 7 nucleotides agree with TRBD1. Trimming cost V 6 bases and J 1 base; bases outside gene matches: 12. Germline V CDR1 and CDR2: MRHNA, SNTAGT. This CDR3 is 17 amino acids long. CDR3 loop: CASRRKVQGPSGNTIYF. The DNA of the CDR3 is TGTGCCAGCAGGAGAAAGGTACAGGGGCCTTCTGGAAACACCATATATTTT.

The chain recombines TRBV5-6 with TRBJ1-4; 7 bases match TRBD1. This CDR3 has 17 amino acids. The germline V gene encodes CDR1 SGHDT and CDR2 YYEEEE. With V trimmed by 1 base and J by 0 bases, 6 bases remained unmatched. The CDR3, as DNA: TGTGCCAGCAGCTTGAGGTACGGGACAGCAACTAATGAAAAACTGTTTTTT. It codes for CASSLRYGTATNEKLFF.

In its sample, this clone ranks as medium-sized. V is TRBV7-2 and J is TRBJ2-7, with no clear D. The V and J ends lost 2 bases and 3 bases respectively, with 2 bases between them. This CDR3 is built from 11 residues. Looked up from germline, CDR1 is SGHTA and CDR2 is FQGNSA. The CDR3 loop is CASSLHYEQYF. Written as DNA, the CDR3 is TGTGCCAGCAGCTTACACTACGAGCAGTACTTC.

The rearrangement joins TRBV5-5 to TRBJ2-1; 14 bases fit TRBD2. CDR1 SGHKS and CDR2 YYEKEE come from the germline V gene (reference sequence). With 4 bases clipped from V and 8 bases from J, the junction kept 2 bases outside the gene matches. CDR3 length: 14 amino acids. The DNA of the CDR3 is TGTGCCAGCAGCGTGGGACTAGCGGGAGATGAGCAGTTCTTC. It specifies CASSVGLAGDEQFF.